This TCR beta chain was identified in a study of human T cells and chemical hapten exposure. Across the study: Diphenylcyclopropenone was applied weekly to patients' scalps across the approximately 25-week study. Patch tests delivered 0.01% DPC to the upper back and were evaluated at 6 days. Study-wide findings and caveats: The formation of large CDR3 similarity clusters by expanded TCRs significantly exceeded that of controls.

TCRdb re-derived calls from the RACE reads in MiXCR, one entry per CDR3 protein. In the table there are about 73,000 distinct CDR3 sequences, roughly 8.5% of which are singletons. The time point is: patch test 2, 6 weeks after DPC sensitization. The treatment: therapeutic diphenylcyclopropenone sensitization with weekly scalp DPC. Germline V gene data show CDR1 as SGDLS and CDR2 as YYNGEE. V was trimmed by 4 bases and J by 6 bases, leaving 27 bases between them. This CDR3 comprises 18 residues. This clonotype occurred a few times. Its antigen is unknown. The V gene is TRBV9, the J gene TRBJ2-3; tentatively, D is TRBD2 (7 bases). The receptor comes from a woman between 45 and 65 years old with alopecia areata. Some clones in this sample may be carry-over from other donors' samples. The specimen comprised whole blood, sampled in connection with sensitization to the hapten diphenylcyclopropenone (DPC). Written as DNA, the CDR3 is TGTGCCAGCAGCCCAACACAAAGCGGGATTCAGGGGACTGATACGCAGTATTTT. Translated, it gives CASSPTQSGIQGTDTQYF.